Shown below are 32 T cell receptor beta chains from a single sample sequenced in a study of identifying expanded T cells in peripheral blood. Generated by immunoSEQ multiplex PCR, the TCRdb table keeps only in-frame clones and is missing some. The sample shows approximately 58,000 clones, approximately 80% of them seen only once. Sequenced sample: blood. These receptor sequences come from a person aged 18 to 70 in good health.

This clone rates as medium-sized. The chain has TRBV11-3 and TRBJ2-5; D ambiguous. V gave up 3 bases and J gave up 7 bases, with 15 bases separating them. This CDR3 is built from 14 residues. The germline gives CDR1 SGHNT, CDR2 YENEEA. The CDR3 loop reads CASSLSPVRVTQYF. The CDR3 DNA follows: TGTGCCAGCAGCTTGTCGCCCGTACGGGTGACCCAGTACTTC.

The table lists this clone with a few counts. The V and J genes are TRBV2 and TRBJ2-7; 8 bases agree with TRBD1. The trim removed 7 bases at V and 4 bases at J, leaving 6 bases unmatched. CDR1 is SNHLY and CDR2 is FYNNEI in the germline V gene. The CDR3 sequence is 13 residues long. The chain's CDR3 is CASIGDRGYEQYF. CDR3 nucleotides: TGTGCCAGCATAGGAGACAGGGGTTACGAGCAGTACTTC.

The chain recombines TRBV10-3 with TRBJ1-4, with TRBD1 matching over 9 bases. V was clipped by 6 bases and J by 6 bases; unmatched bases: 5. Germline V CDR1 and CDR2: ENHRY, SYGVKD. The length of the CDR3 is 14 residues. The CDR3 loop is CAISDRGEDEKLFF. The CDR3, as DNA: TGTGCCATCAGCGACAGGGGGGAGGATGAAAAACTGTTTTTT.

The chain joins TRBV5-6 to TRBJ1-1, with 7 bases lining up with TRBD1. In germline, CDR1 is SGHDT, CDR2 YYEEEE. Trimming cost V 3 bases and J 0 bases; bases outside gene matches: 2. The CDR3 covers 14 residues. The CDR3 reads CASSWTGVNTEAFF. CDR3 DNA: TGTGCCAGCAGCTGGACAGGAGTGAACACTGAAGCTTTCTTT.

In its sample, this clone was seen a few times. This chain connects TRBV2 to TRBJ1-5, with 8 nucleotides matching TRBD1. The ends lost 6 bases at V and 2 bases at J; junction bases unmatched: 9. The CDR3 consists of 16 residues. Germline CDR1 is SNHLY and CDR2 is FYNNEI. Written as DNA, the CDR3 is TGTGCCAGCAGCTCAACAGGGGGGTTGGGCAATCAGCCCCAGCATTTT. This codes for CASSSTGGLGNQPQHF.

A single count supports this clone. J is TRBJ2-1 and V is TRBV20-1, with a possible D match to TRBD1 (5 bases). There are 11 residues in the CDR3. Germline V gives CDR1 DFQATT, CDR2 SNEGSKA (reference sequence). V dropped 4 bases and J dropped 4 bases, with 5 bases sitting between them. DNA for the CDR3: TGCAGTGCTAACAGGTACAATGAGCAGTTCTTC. This gives the protein CSANRYNEQFF.

The chain employs TRBV6-5 and TRBJ1-5, with D unresolved. Germline V gene data show CDR1 as MNHEY and CDR2 as SVGAGI. This CDR3 spans 13 amino acids. Deletions cut 5 bases from V and 6 bases from J, with 11 bases between. Written as DNA, the CDR3 is TGTGCCAGCAGTGAACGGATTTTTCAGCCCCAGCATTTT. Translation gives CASSERIFQPQHF.

This chain's CDR3 is CASRDRTGAGYTF. DNA of the CDR3: TGTGCCAGCAGGGACCGGACAGGGGCAGGCTACACCTTC. This chain links TRBV2 with TRBJ1-2; 9 nucleotides agree with TRBD1. The germline CDR1 and CDR2 sequences are SNHLY and FYNNEI. This CDR3 is built from 13 residues. The V segment lost 6 bases and the J segment 8 bases; nucleotides outside the gene matches: 7. The full variable domain, in which reference TRBV2 and TRBJ1-2 provide the parts outside the CDR3, is EPEVTQTPSHQVTQMGQEVILRCVPISNHLYFYWYRQILGQKVEFLVSFYNNEISEKSEIFDDQFSVERPDGSNFTLKIRSTKLEDSAMYFCASRDRTGAGYTFGSGTRLTVV.

The rearrangement joins TRBV6-1 to TRBJ2-3; the match to TRBD1 covers 7 bases. Trimming took 5 bases from V and 9 from J; bases not matched to a gene: 8. This CDR3 region has 13 residues. Germline assignment: CDR1 MNHNS and CDR2 SASEGT. CDR3 bases: TGTGCCAGCAGTTCAGACCCACAGGGGACGCAGTATTTT. It translates to CASSSDPQGTQYF.

The V gene is TRBV4-3, the J gene TRBJ1-2; 7 bases line up with TRBD1. This CDR3 has 15 residues. CDR1 and CDR2 from the germline V gene are LGHNA and YSLEER. V trimming: 5 bases; J trimming: 0 bases; junction bases outside the gene matches: 6. CDR3 residues: CASSSFRGTNYGYTF. The DNA for the CDR3 is TGCGCCAGCAGCTCCTTCAGGGGGACTAACTATGGCTACACCTTC.

CDR3 coding DNA: TGTGCCAGCTCACCGCCAGGGGCTGATACGCAGTATTTT. Residues: CASSPPGADTQYF. The rearrangement links TRBV18 to TRBJ2-3; weak D call: TRBD1 (6 bases). Germline CDR1 KGHSH, CDR2 LQKENI. The CDR3 extends over 13 amino acids. Trimming shortened V by 3 bases and J by 6 bases, and 10 bases separated the two germline ends.

The chain is built from TRBV7-9 and TRBJ2-5; D might be TRBD2 (5 bases). CDR1 SEHNR and CDR2 FQNEAQ come from the germline V gene (reference sequence). V lost 5 bases to trimming and J lost 5 bases, with 9 bases between them. This CDR3 has 12 amino acids. DNA of the CDR3: TGTGCCAGCAGCCCTCGAGGGGAGACCCAGTACTTC. It specifies CASSPRGETQYF.

V usage is TRBV6-1 and J usage is TRBJ2-2; 14 nucleotides align to TRBD2. V shed 4 bases and J 2 bases; nucleotides not matched to a gene: 9. Germline CDR1 and CDR2: MNHNS and SASEGT. The CDR3 spans 19 residues. The CDR3 here is CASSAPGTSGGLNTGELFF. The CDR3 DNA reads as TGTGCCAGCAGTGCCCCTGGGACTAGCGGGGGTCTTAACACCGGGGAGCTGTTTTTT.

The CDR3, as DNA: TGTGCCAGCAGCGTAGAGGCAGATTCCTACAATGAGCAGTTCTTC. It specifies CASSVEADSYNEQFF. The chain joins TRBV9 to TRBJ2-1; no clear D gene. This CDR3 spans 15 amino acids. Germline lookup yields CDR1 SGDLS and CDR2 YYNGEE. V lost 0 bases, J lost 1 base, and 8 bases lay in between.

J is TRBJ2-1 and V is TRBV2; TRBD1 or TRBD2 may be the D gene (5 bases each). The V gene's germline CDR1 is SNHLY and CDR2 FYNNEI. V dropped 5 bases and J dropped 5 bases, with 16 bases sitting between them. The CDR3 extends over 15 amino acids. The CDR3 sequence is CASSIVLGANNEQFF. The CDR3 nucleotides read TGTGCCAGCAGTATCGTACTCGGGGCCAACAATGAGCAGTTCTTC.

This chain uses TRBV6-6 with TRBJ2-2; a possible D gene is TRBD1 (6 bases). V lost 5 bases, J lost 5 bases, and 15 bases lay in between. Germline V gene sequence: CDR1 MNHNY, CDR2 SVGAGI (reference sequence). There are 15 residues in the CDR3. CDR3 region: CASSAHREKTGELFF. CDR3 coding DNA: TGTGCCAGCAGTGCCCACAGGGAGAAGACCGGGGAGCTGTTTTTT.

CDR3 sequence (DNA): TGCGCCAGCAGCCCCCAAACAGGGACGAACTATGGCTACACCTTC. Its protein is CASSPQTGTNYGYTF. The V call is TRBV4-1, the J call TRBJ1-2; a weak D match, TRBD1 (6 bases). The V and J ends lost 4 bases and 2 bases respectively, with 14 bases between them. CDR1 is MGHRA, CDR2 YSYEKL, per germline. CDR3 size: 15 residues.

The rearrangement uses TRBV10-1 and TRBJ2-3, with D unclear. The CDR3 length is 15 residues. Germline-derived CDR1 and CDR2 are WNHNN and SYGVQD (reference sequence). The ends were cut back, 0 bases at V and 0 bases at J, with 7 bases in the middle. The DNA for the CDR3 is TGCGCCAGCAGTGAGTCACGGGCTAGCACAGATACGCAGTATTTT. Translating gives CASSESRASTDTQYF.

This chain uses TRBV27 with TRBJ1-5; 7 bases map to TRBD1. Per the germline V gene, CDR1 is MNHEY and CDR2 is SMNVEV (reference sequence). The J segment lost 0 bases and the V segment lost 6 bases, leaving 2 bases of the junction unmatched. The CDR3 covers 14 residues. The CDR3 spells CASSRQGSNQPQHF. The CDR3 DNA sequence: TGTGCCAGCAGCAGACAGGGTAGCAATCAGCCCCAGCATTTT.

The rearrangement links TRBV5-1 to TRBJ2-3; 10 positions agree with TRBD2. The V gene end was trimmed by 5 bases and the J gene end by 3 bases; junction bases not matched to a gene: 3. Germline assignment: CDR1 SGHRS and CDR2 YFSETQ. The CDR3 length is 14 residues. CDR3 sequence (DNA): TGCGCCAGCAGGGCGGGACTAGCGACAGATACGCAGTATTTT. It encodes CASRAGLATDTQYF.

The V gene is TRBV21-1, the J gene TRBJ2-1; the table's D call TRBD2 went unverified against the DNA. TRBV21-1 is a pseudogene segment. The CDR3 runs to 15 residues. This CDR3 reads CASSLRLAGPNEQFF. The CDR3 coding sequence is TGTGCCAGCAGCTTACGACTAGCGGGGCCCAATGAGCAGTTCTTC.

V is TRBV14 and J is TRBJ1-3; TRBD1 might be the D (6 bases). This CDR3 is 16 amino acids long. Germline CDR1 SGHDN, CDR2 FVKESK. Trimming cost V 4 bases and J 0 bases, with 13 bases left between them. The CDR3 is CASSRNRALSGNTIYF. The CDR3 coding sequence is TGTGCCAGCAGCCGAAACAGGGCCCTCTCTGGAAACACCATATATTTT.

The rearrangement links TRBV28 to TRBJ1-2; D gene uncertain. Germline values: CDR1 MDHEN, CDR2 SYDVKM. V was clipped by 6 bases and J by 4 bases, with 15 bases between them. The CDR3 loop spans 14 amino acids. Here the CDR3 DNA reads TGTGCCAGCAGCTCTCGCGGGGTTTTCTATGGCTACACCTTC. Translated: CASSSRGVFYGYTF.

The chain joins TRBV28 to TRBJ2-1, with D possibly being TRBD1 (5 bases). The germline CDR1 and CDR2 sequences are MDHEN and SYDVKM. V shed 4 bases and J shed 7 bases, with 11 bases lying between them. CDR3 length equals 13 residues. The CDR3 protein is CASSWGRENEQFF. The CDR3 DNA is TGTGCCAGCAGTTGGGGCAGGGAAAATGAGCAGTTCTTC.

The J gene is TRBJ2-7, the V gene TRBV11-2; 10 bases are a match to TRBD1. V gave up 3 bases and J gave up 6 bases; unmatched junction bases: 5. Looked up from germline, CDR1 is SGHAT and CDR2 is FQNNGV. There are 14 residues in the CDR3. The CDR3 DNA follows: TGTGCCAGCAGCTTCGACAGGGGGCGATCCGAGCAGTACGTC. Amino acid sequence: CASSFDRGRSEQYV.

V and J are TRBV5-1 and TRBJ1-3; no firm D call. CDR1 and CDR2 from the germline V gene are SGHRS and YFSETQ. V lost 1 base and J 0 bases, leaving 17 bases between the germline ends. The CDR3 runs 18 residues. The chain's CDR3 is CASSLSPPGKSSGNTIYF. The DNA for the CDR3 is TGCGCCAGCAGCTTGTCGCCCCCGGGCAAGAGCTCTGGAAACACCATATATTTT.

This clone counts as medium-sized (0.01 to 0.1%). The chain uses TRBV11-3 and TRBJ2-1; no clear D. V was trimmed by 5 bases and J by 5 bases, leaving 7 bases between them. The length of the CDR3 is 12 residues. Germline V gene lookup returns CDR1 SGHNT and CDR2 YENEEA. CDR3 residues: CASSDWDNEQFF. The CDR3 nucleotides read TGTGCCAGCAGCGACTGGGACAATGAGCAGTTCTTC.

The V gene is TRBV12-5, the J gene TRBJ2-2; D is uncertain. The germline V and J ends were trimmed by 9 bases and 4 bases, with 9 bases remaining between them. Germline values: CDR1 LGHNT, CDR2 FRNRAP. The CDR3 totals 12 residues. The CDR3 region has the DNA TGTGCTAGCAGTGACGGCACCGGGGAGCTGTTTTTT. Translated, it gives CASSDGTGELFF.

The V call is TRBV9, the J call TRBJ2-5, with D perhaps TRBD1 (6 bases). The V gene's germline CDR1 is SGDLS and CDR2 YYNGEE. The germline V and J ends were trimmed by 0 bases and 3 bases, with 15 bases remaining between them. This CDR3 is built from 16 residues. The CDR3 region is CASSVEVGRGKETQYF. DNA of the CDR3: TGTGCCAGCAGCGTAGAGGTCGGCAGGGGAAAAGAGACCCAGTACTTC.

The rearrangement uses TRBV11-2 and TRBJ1-1; no definite D call. Germline assignment: CDR1 SGHAT and CDR2 FQNNGV. V dropped 4 bases and J dropped 4 bases, with 16 bases sitting between them. CDR3 length equals 15 residues. The CDR3 DNA is TGTGCCAGCAGCTGGAGCCAAGGGAGGACCACTGAAGCTTTCTTT. Residues: CASSWSQGRTTEAFF.

This clone was counted only a few times. V is TRBV5-1 and J is TRBJ2-3; the D is unclear. The CDR3 sequence is 13 residues long. Germline-derived CDR1 and CDR2 are SGHRS and YFSETQ. V dropped 1 base and J dropped 6 bases, with 9 bases sitting between them. CDR3 sequence (DNA): TGCGCCAGCAGCTTGACCGGTGCGGATACGCAGTATTTT. This codes for CASSLTGADTQYF. The full variable domain, rest sourced from reference TRBV5-1 and TRBJ2-3, is KAGVTQTPRYLIKTRGQQVTLSCSPISGHRSVSWYQQTPGQGLQFLFEYFSETQRNKGNFPGRFSGRQFSNSRSEMNVSTLELGDSALYLCASSLTGADTQYFGPGTRLTVL.

This clone was detected once. The rearrangement joins TRBV4-3 to TRBJ2-2; 7 nucleotides match TRBD1. Trimming cost V 2 bases and J 4 bases; bases outside gene matches: 4. The CDR3 is 15 residues long. Germline V CDR1 and CDR2: LGHNA, YSLEER. The CDR3 reads CASSQTDRVTGELFF. In DNA form, the CDR3 reads TGCGCCAGCAGCCAAACCGACAGGGTCACCGGGGAGCTGTTTTTT.